This TCR beta chain was identified in a study of control samples from healthy donors and cancer patients. Using immunoSEQ multiplex PCR, the repertoire was profiled, and TCRdb retains in-frame clones only, with some absent. The profile shows some 120,000 clones, about nine tenths of them singletons. Per germline, CDR1 SEHNR and CDR2 FQNEAQ (reference sequence). The J segment lost 3 bases and the V segment lost 6 bases, leaving 6 bases of the junction unmatched. This CDR3 contains 15 residues. Sequencing was done on a sample of blood. The sequence came from a man aged 40-49 years in good health. This chain links TRBV7-9 with TRBJ2-2; 8 bases agree with TRBD1. The CDR3 here is CASSSQGAYTGELFF. The DNA of the CDR3 is TGTGCCAGCAGTTCGCAGGGGGCCTACACCGGGGAGCTGTTTTTT.